The source of this TCR beta chain is a study of STAT5B mutations in CD4+ large granular lymphocyte leukemia (dated 2022 in TCRdb). About the investigation overall: Among the healthy controls, the CDR3 'QG' motif was associated with a particular HLA allele. TCRbeta repertoires of CD4+ T-cell large granular lymphocyte leukemia patients were compared with those of healthy blood donors. Flow cytometry on FACSCanto II or FACSVerse confirmed that purified fractions exceeded 95% purity among lymphocytes.

As encoded in the germline V gene, CDR1 is SGDLS while CDR2 is YYNGEE. The CDR3 contains 11 residues, cysteine and phenylalanine counted. Only the CDR3 portion is preserved as DNA: 33 bases, with reading frame beginning at the first base. The junction carries 0 bases between V and J, which are trimmed by 3 bases and 3 bases respectively. Turning to this clone: Its antigen is not yet known. No base-level quality is on record; no much larger clone is a single base apart.

The investigation overall reported the following: Main leukemic clonotypes were private to each patient, although under 30% appeared at low frequency in other patients' non-leukemic repertoires. TRBV06-family usage was enriched among the top patient clones (8/27) compared with healthy controls (2/35). Greater clonality appeared to be present in CD4-sorted patient repertoires than in healthy CD4+ repertoires, and the difference was retained after the putative leukemic clones were removed. Data were not HLA-matched; higher clonality in CD4+ versus CD8+ T-LGLL could reflect the relatively small sample size.

The immunoSEQ assay at survey resolution was applied to genomic DNA for sequencing of TCRbeta rearrangements. In the authors' own workflow: In the TCR sequencing data, the lowest productive clonotype frequency that could be detected was 2.59 x 10-5. Only productive TCRbeta rearrangements, defined as complete and in-frame sequences, were included in the analyses. Sample clonality was computed as Simpson clonality in the immunoSEQ Analyzer version 3.0. Based on frequency, clones were grouped as very rare, small, medium, large (1-20%) or hyperexpanded (>20%). OLGA 1.2.3 estimated generation probabilities, VDJtools produced V-gene circos plots, VDJdb was queried for specificities, and GLIPH identified CDR3 motifs. As stored in TCRdb, this immuneACCESS dataset retains in-frame rearrangements with V and J assigned. A fraction of the clones does not appear; measured against another copy, unresolved V genes explain less than half of the discrepancy, and the remainder lacks a known reason. That table furnishes V, J and clone size, whereas the DNA furnished D and trimming. A total of 30,000 or so clones appear in this sample, less than 85% of them only once. Jointly, the top ten make up approximately 3.1% of the sample.

The healthy controls were 30 to 45 blood donors, and the buffy coats of these donors were supplied by the Finnish Red Cross blood service. All TCR-sequenced material derived from peripheral blood: patient blood samples and healthy donor buffy coats. Peripheral blood mononuclear cells were isolated by Ficoll-Hypaque gradient centrifugation. Magnetic purification was used to isolate CD4+ cells from the buffy coats of the healthy controls. The Gentra Puregene Cell and Tissue kit was used for genomic DNA extraction, and quantification was performed on a Qubit 2.0 fluorometer. The clonotype comes from a human donor in good health. The chain joins TRBV9 to TRBJ2-2; too little of a D gene remains to name it. The specimen was CD4+ T cells from blood buffy coats. The CDR3 sequence is CASSDTGELFF. The nucleotides are TGTGCCAGCAGCGACACCGGGGAGCTGTTTTTT.